This T cell receptor beta chain was retrieved from a study of beta chain features in type 1 diabetes. The wider study: Sorted cells from all samples, numbering approximately 100 million, were examined. Regarding the study as a whole: Junctions at VDJ sites from type 1 diabetes patients had fewer insertions and more deletions. Overrepresentation of cells with high TCR expression could result from cDNA sequencing.

This clone turned up a few times. The antigen is not known. Stem cell-like memory, regulatory, central memory and naive CD4+ cells were sorted via CD45RO/CCR7/CD25/CD127/CD95/CD27. Germline CDR1 GTSNPN, CDR2 SVGIG (reference sequence). Trimming removed 2 bases from V and 4 bases from J; junction bases left unmatched: 3. CDR3 length: 15 amino acids. Reverse transcribing all isolated RNA meant expressed TCRB transcripts were sequenced. Profiled with immunoSEQ multiplex PCR; TCRdb holds only in-frame clones, not every one. The sample consists of under 450,000 clones, roughly 16% of them appearing once. The rearrangement joins TRBV30 to TRBJ2-3; 13 bases are shared with TRBD2. Sequencing was performed on naive CD4+ T cells from blood. The clonotype comes from a woman under 30 in good health. CDR3 in amino acids: CAWSRTSGSADTQYF. The CDR3 DNA reads TGTGCCTGGAGTCGGACTAGCGGGAGTGCAGATACGCAGTATTTT. Based on the CDR3 plus reference TRBV30 and TRBJ2-3, the full variable domain is SQTIHQWPATLVQPVGSPLSLECTVEGTSNPNLYWYRQAAGRGLQLLFYSVGIGQISSEVPQNLSASRPQDRQFILSSKKLLLSDSGFYLCAWSRTSGSADTQYFGPGTRLTVL.